One and the same sample provided the 8 T cell receptor beta chains below, sequenced in a study of shared clonotypes between healthy human individuals. CD45RO-negative, CCR7-positively selected cells formed the naive CD8 fraction, excluding terminally differentiated effector memory CD45RA+ cells. The assay was immunoSEQ multiplex PCR, and TCRdb's table has in-frame clones only and misses some. Of 700,000 to 950,000 clones listed, 95% to 97% are singletons. The specimen was naive CD8+ T cells sorted from blood. These receptors were obtained from a man younger than 45 in good health.

CDR3: CASSPNSGTDYNEQFF. In nucleotides, the CDR3 is TGTGCCAGCAGCCCCAATAGCGGAACCGACTACAATGAGCAGTTCTTC. The chain couples TRBV7-9 to TRBJ2-1; possibly TRBD2 for D (6 bases). The CDR3 has 16 amino acids. Trimming left V 5 bases short and J 3 bases short, with 17 bases between. Germline V lookup: CDR1 SEHNR, CDR2 FQNEAQ (reference sequence).

The chain has TRBV19 and TRBJ1-1, with D hard to call. The V gene lost 3 bases and the J gene lost 7 bases, with 12 bases spanning the gap. The CDR3 runs 13 residues. Germline CDR1 reads LNHDA; CDR2 reads SQIVND (reference sequence). The CDR3: CASSIYGELEAFF. Here the CDR3 DNA reads TGTGCCAGTAGTATTTATGGAGAGCTTGAAGCTTTCTTT.

This chain connects TRBV2 to TRBJ2-1; weak D call: TRBD2 (5 bases). Germline lookup yields CDR1 SNHLY and CDR2 FYNNEI. The germline V and J ends were trimmed by 1 base and 4 bases, with 14 bases remaining between them. The CDR3 is made up of 16 amino acids. DNA of the CDR3: TGTGCCAGCAGTGAAGAACCAGCGGCATTATACAATGAGCAGTTCTTC. Amino acids: CASSEEPAALYNEQFF.

This chain connects TRBV10-3 to TRBJ2-7; unclear D gene. Germline lookup yields CDR1 ENHRY and CDR2 SYGVKD. This CDR3 is 15 amino acids long. Deletions cut 0 bases from V and 3 bases from J, with 12 bases between. The CDR3 nucleotides are TGTGCCATCAGTGAGTCACTTCTTGCCCACTACGAGCAGTACTTC. Translation: CAISESLLAHYEQYF.

The chain has TRBV11-2 and TRBJ2-1, with a tentative D call TRBD2 (5 bases). This CDR3 contains 14 residues. The V end was cut by 0 bases, the J end by 6 bases, with 9 bases between. The germline gives CDR1 SGHAT, CDR2 FQNNGV. CDR3 loop: CASSLDAGGNEQFF. CDR3 in DNA: TGTGCCAGCAGCTTAGATGCAGGAGGCAATGAGCAGTTCTTC.

V is TRBV13 and J is TRBJ2-7, with 7 bases that match TRBD1. Losses at the gene ends were 5 bases for V and 5 bases for J; bases not matched to a gene: 12. The germline V gene has CDR1 PRHDT and CDR2 FYEKMQ (reference sequence). This CDR3 contains 15 residues. The CDR3 DNA reads as TGTGCCAGCAGCATTTACAAGGGGGCGATGAACGAGCAGTACTTC. Amino acids: CASSIYKGAMNEQYF.

This clone has just one count. The chain recombines TRBV6-1 with TRBJ2-7, with 11 bases matching TRBD2. CDR3 length: 15 residues. From germline, CDR1 is MNHNS and CDR2 SASEGT. Losses at the gene ends were 3 bases for V and 3 bases for J; bases not matched to a gene: 4. CDR3 loop: CASSDYGTSGYEQYF. The CDR3 DNA sequence: TGTGCCAGCAGTGATTATGGGACTAGCGGCTACGAGCAGTACTTC.

The genes are TRBV15 and TRBJ1-5, with a tentative D call TRBD1 (5 bases). V was shortened by 1 base and J by 0 bases, with 10 bases between the two germline ends. Looked up from germline, CDR1 is LNHNV and CDR2 is YYDKDF (reference sequence). The CDR3 is 16 residues long. The CDR3 here is CATSRGGTGSNQPQHF. The DNA of the CDR3 is TGTGCCACCAGCAGAGGCGGGACGGGTAGCAATCAGCCCCAGCATTTT.